This TCR beta chain stems from a study of cytomegalovirus exposure and HLA in healthy donors. Study-wide points: As a later analysis showed, a missense DCLRE1C variant was linked to trimming of TCR beta V- and J-genes.

The CDR3 sequence is 12 residues long. V was pared by 6 bases and J by 1 base, with 6 bases between. In germline, CDR1 is SGHTA, CDR2 FQGNSA. A multiplex PCR was run with 60 Vbeta primers and 13 Jbeta primers. TCRdb's copy holds only in-frame clones and misses some; the assay was immunoSEQ multiplex PCR. Here the sample spans approximately 140,000 clones, about two thirds being singletons. With respect to this clone: Its antigen remains unidentified.

The clonotype originates from a woman under 30 in good health and CMV-seronegative. The sequenced sample was PBMCs. This chain joins TRBV7-2 and TRBJ1-1; D unclear. The CDR3 here is CASRRGNTEAFF. The CDR3, as DNA: TGTGCCAGCAGACGGGGGAACACTGAAGCTTTCTTT.